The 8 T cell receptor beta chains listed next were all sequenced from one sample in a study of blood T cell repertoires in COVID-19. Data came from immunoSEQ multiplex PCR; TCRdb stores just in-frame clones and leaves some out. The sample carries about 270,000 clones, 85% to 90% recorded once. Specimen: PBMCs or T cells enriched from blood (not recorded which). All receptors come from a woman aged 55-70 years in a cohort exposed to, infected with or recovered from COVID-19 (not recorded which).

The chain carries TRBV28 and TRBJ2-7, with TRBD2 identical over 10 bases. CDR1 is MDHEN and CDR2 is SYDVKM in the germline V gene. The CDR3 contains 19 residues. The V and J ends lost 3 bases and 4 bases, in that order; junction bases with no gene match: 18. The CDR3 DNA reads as TGTGCCAGCAGTTTCCTCATTACTAGCGGGAAGAGAACGGAATACGAGCAGTACTTC. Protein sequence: CASSFLITSGKRTEYEQYF.

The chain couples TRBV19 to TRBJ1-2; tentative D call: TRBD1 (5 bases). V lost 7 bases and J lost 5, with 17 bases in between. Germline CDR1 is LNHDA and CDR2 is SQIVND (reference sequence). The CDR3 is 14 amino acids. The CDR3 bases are TGTGCCAGTACCCCGACTTCGGGGGGGTATGGCTACACCTTC. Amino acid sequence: CASTPTSGGYGYTF.

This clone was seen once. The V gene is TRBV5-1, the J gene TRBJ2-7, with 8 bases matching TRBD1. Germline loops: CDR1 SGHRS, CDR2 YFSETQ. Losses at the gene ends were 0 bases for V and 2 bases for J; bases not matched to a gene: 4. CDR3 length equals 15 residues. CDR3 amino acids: CASSLGTGSTYEQYF. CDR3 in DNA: TGCGCCAGCAGCTTGGGGACAGGGTCGACCTACGAGCAGTACTTC.

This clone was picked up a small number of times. CDR3 DNA sequence: TGTGCCAGCAGACCCGGGGACAGGGGAGTGGACACTGAAGCTTTCTTT. Protein: CASRPGDRGVDTEAFF. The chain links TRBV3-1 (or the pseudogene TRBV3-2) to TRBJ1-1, with 10 bases that match TRBD1. Germline V gene data show CDR1 as LGHDT and CDR2 as YNNKEL (reference sequence). This CDR3 contains 16 residues. Losses at the gene ends were 6 bases for V and 3 bases for J; bases not matched to a gene: 10.

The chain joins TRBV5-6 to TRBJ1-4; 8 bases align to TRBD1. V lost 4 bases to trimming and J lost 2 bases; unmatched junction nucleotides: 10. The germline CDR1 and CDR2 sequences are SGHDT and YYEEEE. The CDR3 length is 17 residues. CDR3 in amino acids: CASSASGRGLTNEKLFF. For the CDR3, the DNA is TGTGCCAGCAGCGCCAGCGGCAGGGGGCTGACTAATGAAAAACTGTTTTTT.

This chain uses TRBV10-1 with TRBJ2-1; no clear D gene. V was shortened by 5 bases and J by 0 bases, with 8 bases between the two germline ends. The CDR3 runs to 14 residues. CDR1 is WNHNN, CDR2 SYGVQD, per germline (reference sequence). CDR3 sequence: CASSSVSSYNEQFF. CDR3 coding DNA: TGCGCCAGCAGTTCGGTGAGCTCCTACAATGAGCAGTTCTTC.

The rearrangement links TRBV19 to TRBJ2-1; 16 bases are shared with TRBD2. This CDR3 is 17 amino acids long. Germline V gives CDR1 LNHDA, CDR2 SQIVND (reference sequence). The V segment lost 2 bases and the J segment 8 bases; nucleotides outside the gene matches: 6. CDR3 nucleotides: TGTGCCAGTAGTATATCCGGGACTAGCGGGAGGGTCCATGAGCAGTTCTTC. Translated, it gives CASSISGTSGRVHEQFF.

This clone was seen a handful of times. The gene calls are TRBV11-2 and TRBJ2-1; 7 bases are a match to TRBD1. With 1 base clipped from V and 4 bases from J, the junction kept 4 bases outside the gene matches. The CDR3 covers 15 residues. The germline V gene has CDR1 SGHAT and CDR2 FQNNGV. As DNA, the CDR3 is TGTGCCAGCAGCTTAGGACAGGGTACGTACAATGAGCAGTTCTTC. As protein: CASSLGQGTYNEQFF.